This record looks at one TCR beta chain sequence and its context. This specimen comes from a study of control samples from healthy donors and cancer patients. The germline CDR1 and CDR2 sequences are SNHLY and FYNNEI. Trimming cost V 6 bases and J 2 bases, with 17 bases left between them. The CDR3 has 15 residues. Clones were sequenced by immunoSEQ multiplex PCR, and TCRdb holds only the in-frame ones, with some missing. The sample contains some 90,000 clones, less than 90% of which appear only once. The receptor comes from a woman aged 60-75 years in good health. The rearrangement uses TRBV2 and TRBJ2-7; tentatively, D is TRBD1 or TRBD2 (5 bases each). The sequencing input was blood. CDR3: CASSRWGRDAYEQYF. The CDR3 bases are TGTGCCAGCAGCCGGTGGGGCAGGGACGCCTACGAGCAGTACTTC.